The rows below give T cell receptor beta chains drawn from one sample of a study of blood T cell repertoires in COVID-19. Profiling relied on immunoSEQ multiplex PCR, and the TCRdb table lists in-frame clones only, not all of them. The table includes more than 100,000 clones, 82% detected once. Sequencing input: peripheral blood. Receptor source: a woman in her seventies with acute or convalescent COVID-19. CDR3s include the opening cysteine and the closing phenylalanine or tryptophan. D genes are given only for firm matches. Part of the rows lack a size; the others show once, few, many or a class for expanded clones.

D gene	V gene	CDR3 length	clone size	J gene	CDR3 DNA	CDR3 protein
.	TRBV7-2	14	.	TRBJ2-3	TGTGCCAGCAGCACCGCAGGTGCGCAAGGTACGCAGTATTTT	CASSTAGAQGTQYF
.	TRBV15	13	few	TRBJ1-2	TGTGCCACCAGCAGAGAGGAAGGAGATGGCTACACCTTC	CATSREEGDGYTF
.	TRBV13	16	.	TRBJ2-3	TGTGCCAGCAGCTCAAACCTCGGACTTTTCACAGATACGCAGTATTTT	CASSSNLGLFTDTQYF
.	TRBV7-2	16	.	TRBJ1-2	TGTGCCAGCAGCTTAAGTGTAAGGATGGGGCACTATGGCTACACCTTC	CASSLSVRMGHYGYTF
.	TRBV4-3	16	.	TRBJ2-2	TGCGCCAGCAGCCAAGATCGCGGAGTCTACACCGGGGAGCTGTTTTTT	CASSQDRGVYTGELFF
TRBD2	TRBV27	15	.	TRBJ2-1	TGTGCCAGCAGTCCCTCGGCGGGGGGCCAGGGTGAGCAGTTCTTC	CASSPSAGGQGEQFF
.	TRBV10-3	14	.	TRBJ1-2	TGTGCCATCAGTGGCTCTACAGGGCGCTATGGCTACACCTTC	CAISGSTGRYGYTF
TRBD2	TRBV4-3	16	.	TRBJ2-1	TGCGCCAGCAGCCAAGGGGTTAGCGGGCGATACAATGAGCAGTTCTTC	CASSQGVSGRYNEQFF
TRBD1	TRBV7-9	14	.	TRBJ1-1	TGTGCCAGCGCTGTACAGGGGGCTAACACTGAAGCTTTCTTT	CASAVQGANTEAFF
TRBD2	TRBV11-3	19	.	TRBJ2-3	TGTGCCAGCAGCTTAGGGCCCGAGGGAATAGCGGGGGGCACAGATACGCAGTATTTT	CASSLGPEGIAGGTDTQYF
.	TRBV6-5	14	.	TRBJ1-6	TGTGCCAGCAGTTACGAGGCAGCTGGTTCACCCCTCCACTTT	CASSYEAAGSPLHF
.	TRBV7-2	12	.	TRBJ1-6	TGTGCCAGCAGCTTAGACGGGTCACCCCTCCACTTT	CASSLDGSPLHF
.	TRBV14	13	.	TRBJ2-3	TGTGCCAGCAGCCAAGGGACAGTAGATACGCAGTATTTT	CASSQGTVDTQYF
TRBD2	TRBV5-4	15	.	TRBJ2-5	TGTGCCAGCAGCTTGGCTAGCGGGGGGGGAGAGACCCAGTACTTC	CASSLASGGGETQYF
.	TRBV10-3	13	.	TRBJ1-5	TGTGCCATCAGTGAGACGGTCAATCAGCCCCAGCATTTT	CAISETVNQPQHF
.	TRBV19	13	.	TRBJ1-3	TGTGCCAGTAGTATATCAGGAGGAAACACCATATATTTT	CASSISGGNTIYF
TRBD2	TRBV7-6	15	.	TRBJ2-5	TGTGCCAGCAGCCCACAGTGGGGGGGCCAAGAGACCCAGTACTTC	CASSPQWGGQETQYF
.	TRBV19	14	.	TRBJ1-2	TGTGCCAGTACCTCAACCGCGGGGGGCTATGGCTACACCTTC	CASTSTAGGYGYTF
.	TRBV6-5	14	.	TRBJ1-1	TGTGCCAGCAGTTACGGCATTATGAACACTGAAGCTTTCTTT	CASSYGIMNTEAFF
TRBD1	TRBV6-5	12	.	TRBJ1-1	TGTGCCAGCAGTTACCGACAGGGTAGAGCTTTCTTT	CASSYRQGRAFF
TRBD1	TRBV11-3	15	.	TRBJ2-2	TGTGCCAGCAGCGCGGGACAGGGGTCCACCGGGGAGCTGTTTTTT	CASSAGQGSTGELFF
.	TRBV11-2	15	.	TRBJ1-1	TGTGCCAGCAGCTCCCTCGGCAGGGGTTTCACTGAAGCTTTCTTT	CASSSLGRGFTEAFF
TRBD1	TRBV7-2	14	.	TRBJ2-2	TGTGCCAGCAGCTCGTTACAGGGGCCCGGGGAGCTGTTTTTT	CASSSLQGPGELFF
.	TRBV7-2	13	few	TRBJ2-5	TGTGCCAGCAGCTTATGGCGGGCCCAGACCCAGTACTTC	CASSLWRAQTQYF
.	TRBV13	14	once	TRBJ1-1	TGTGCCAGCAGCTTTGGGGCTAAAAGCACTGAAGCTTTCTTT	CASSFGAKSTEAFF
.	TRBV6-5	15	.	TRBJ1-4	TGTGCCAGCAGTTACTCTGCTAGGCGTAATGAAAAACTGTTTTTT	CASSYSARRNEKLFF
TRBD2	TRBV6-6	19	.	TRBJ2-1	TGTGCCAGCAGTCCAGGACTAGCGGGGGGCGGCAGGTCCTACAATGAGCAGTTCTTC	CASSPGLAGGGRSYNEQFF
TRBD1	TRBV3-1/TRBV3-2	15	.	TRBJ2-2	TGTGCCAGCAGCCGTGGGGACAGGCGAACCGGGGAGCTGTTTTTT	CASSRGDRRTGELFF
.	TRBV19	14	.	TRBJ1-5	TGTGCCAGTAGTATAGGAACAAGCAATCAGCCCCAGCATTTT	CASSIGTSNQPQHF
.	TRBV20-1	11	.	TRBJ1-2	TGCAGTGCTGCCGGTCGAGTCGGCTACACCTTC	CSAAGRVGYTF
TRBD1	TRBV19	15	.	TRBJ1-6	TGTGCCAGTAGGACCCTTCAGGGGGATAATTCACCCCTCCACTTT	CASRTLQGDNSPLHF
TRBD1	TRBV12-5	14	.	TRBJ1-2	TGTGCTAGTGGAGGGGACAGATCTTCCTATGGCTACACCTTC	CASGGDRSSYGYTF
.	TRBV30	15	.	TRBJ2-6	TGTGCCTGGAGTGTACTAGGCTCTGGGGCCAACGTCCTGACTTTC	CAWSVLGSGANVLTF
.	TRBV10-1	13	.	TRBJ1-2	TGCGCCAGCAGTGAGGACAAGTACTATGGCTACACCTTC	CASSEDKYYGYTF
TRBD1	TRBV7-2	14	few	TRBJ1-1	TGTGCCACCAAGAGGGGGCTGGGAAACACTGAAGCTTTCTTT	CATKRGLGNTEAFF
TRBD1	TRBV5-1	13	.	TRBJ2-5	TGCGCCAGCACCGAGGACAGGTTTGGGGCCCAGTACTTC	CASTEDRFGAQYF
.	TRBV6-5	13	.	TRBJ2-3	TGTGCCAGCAGCACAGGGTTTTCATATACGCAGTATTTT	CASSTGFSYTQYF
TRBD2	TRBV4-3	16	.	TRBJ2-5	TGCGCCAGCAGCCACGGACTAGCGGGGGGGCAAGAGACCCAGTACTTC	CASSHGLAGGQETQYF
.	TRBV6-1	14	.	TRBJ1-1	TGTGCCAGCAGTGAATGGACAGTGAACACTGAAGCTTTCTTT	CASSEWTVNTEAFF
TRBD1	TRBV27	14	once	TRBJ1-4	TGTGCCAGCAGCCGCGGCCCAGGGGGTGAAAAACTGTTTTTT	CASSRGPGGEKLFF